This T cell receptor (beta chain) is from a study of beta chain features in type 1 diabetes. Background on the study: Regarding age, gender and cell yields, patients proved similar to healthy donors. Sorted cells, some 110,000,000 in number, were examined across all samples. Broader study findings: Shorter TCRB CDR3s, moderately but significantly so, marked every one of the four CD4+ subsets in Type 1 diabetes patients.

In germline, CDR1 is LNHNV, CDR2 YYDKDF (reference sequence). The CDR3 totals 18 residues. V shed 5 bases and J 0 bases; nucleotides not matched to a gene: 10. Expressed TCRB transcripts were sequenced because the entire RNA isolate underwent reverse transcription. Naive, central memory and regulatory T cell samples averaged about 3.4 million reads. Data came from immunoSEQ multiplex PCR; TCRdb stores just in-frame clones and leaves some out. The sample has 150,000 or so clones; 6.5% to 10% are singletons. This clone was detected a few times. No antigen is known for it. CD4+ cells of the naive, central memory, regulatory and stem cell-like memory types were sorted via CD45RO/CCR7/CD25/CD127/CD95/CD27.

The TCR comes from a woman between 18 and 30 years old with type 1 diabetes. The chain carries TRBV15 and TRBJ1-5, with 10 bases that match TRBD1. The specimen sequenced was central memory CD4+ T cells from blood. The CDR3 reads CATSGGTGALHSNQPQHF. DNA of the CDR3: TGTGCCACCAGCGGTGGGACAGGGGCTTTACATAGCAATCAGCCCCAGCATTTT.